This T cell receptor (beta chain) was recorded in a study of T cells after yellow fever vaccination. Whole-study context: Fractions low in cell number were prepared with SMART-Seq v4 Ultra Low Input.

This clonotype was detected a few times. Its antigen is as yet unknown. Synthesis of TCR cDNA relied on 5'RACE template switching, which attached a universal primer site and UMIs. MiXCR, run by TCRdb on the 5' RACE reads, gives a single entry per CDR3 protein. Among around 550,000 distinct CDR3 sequences listed, approximately 21% were seen once. Study observations and caveats: The booster saw the reappearance of most primary-vaccination clones (around 95% CD4, around 90% CD8). FACS-sorted repertoires could harbor abundant contaminating bulk-population clonotypes.

This receptor was identified in a man aged 30 to 45 who received the YFV17D yellow fever vaccine. This specimen consisted of PBMCs, obtained 15 days after the yellow fever booster vaccination.

CDR3 region: CSATGDGRETQYF. CDR3 nucleotide sequence: TGCAGTGCTACCGGGGACGGCCGGGAGACCCAGTACTTC. This chain uses TRBV20-1 with TRBJ2-5; D is possibly TRBD1 or TRBD2 (5 bases each). V lost 4 bases and J lost 5, with 14 bases in between. Germline V CDR1 and CDR2: DFQATT, SNEGSKA (reference sequence). CDR3 size: 13 residues.